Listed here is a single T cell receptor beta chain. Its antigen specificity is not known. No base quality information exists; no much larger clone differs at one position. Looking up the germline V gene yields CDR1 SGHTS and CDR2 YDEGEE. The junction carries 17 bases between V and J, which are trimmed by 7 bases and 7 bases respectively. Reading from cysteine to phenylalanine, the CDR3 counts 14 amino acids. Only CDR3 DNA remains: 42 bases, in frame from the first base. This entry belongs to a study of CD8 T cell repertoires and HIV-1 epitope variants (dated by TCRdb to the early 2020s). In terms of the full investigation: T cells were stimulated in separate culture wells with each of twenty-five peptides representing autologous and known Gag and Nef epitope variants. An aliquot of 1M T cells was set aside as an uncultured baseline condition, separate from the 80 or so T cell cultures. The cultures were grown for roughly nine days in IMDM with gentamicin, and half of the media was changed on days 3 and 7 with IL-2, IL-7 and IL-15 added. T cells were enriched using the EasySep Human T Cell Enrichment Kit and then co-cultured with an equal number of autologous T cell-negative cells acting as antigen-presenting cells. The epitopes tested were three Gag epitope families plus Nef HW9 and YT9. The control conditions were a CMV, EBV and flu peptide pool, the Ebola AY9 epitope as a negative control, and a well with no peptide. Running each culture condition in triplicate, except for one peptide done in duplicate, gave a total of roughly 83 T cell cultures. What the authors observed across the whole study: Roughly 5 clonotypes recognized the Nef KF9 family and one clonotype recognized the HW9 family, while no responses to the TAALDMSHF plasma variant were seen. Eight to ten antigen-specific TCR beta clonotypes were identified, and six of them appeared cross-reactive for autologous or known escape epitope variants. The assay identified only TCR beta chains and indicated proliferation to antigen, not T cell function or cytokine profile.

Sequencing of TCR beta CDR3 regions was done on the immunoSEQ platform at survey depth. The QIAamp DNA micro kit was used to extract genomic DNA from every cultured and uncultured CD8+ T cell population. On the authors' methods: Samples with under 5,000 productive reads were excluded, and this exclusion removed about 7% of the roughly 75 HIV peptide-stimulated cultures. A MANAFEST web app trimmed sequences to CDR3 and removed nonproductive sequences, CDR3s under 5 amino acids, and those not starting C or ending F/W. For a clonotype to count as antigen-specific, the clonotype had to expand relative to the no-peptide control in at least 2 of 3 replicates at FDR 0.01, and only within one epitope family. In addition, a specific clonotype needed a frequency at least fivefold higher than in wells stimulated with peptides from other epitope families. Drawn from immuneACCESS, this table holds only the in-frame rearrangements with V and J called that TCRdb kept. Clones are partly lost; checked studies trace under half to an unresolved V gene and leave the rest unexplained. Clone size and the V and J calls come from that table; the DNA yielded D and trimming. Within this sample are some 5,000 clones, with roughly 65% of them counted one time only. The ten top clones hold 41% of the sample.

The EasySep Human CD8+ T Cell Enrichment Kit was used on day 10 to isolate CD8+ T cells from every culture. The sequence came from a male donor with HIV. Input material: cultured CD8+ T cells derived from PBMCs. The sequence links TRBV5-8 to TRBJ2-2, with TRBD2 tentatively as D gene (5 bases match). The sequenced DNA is TGTGCCAGCGCGGTATATAGCGCAGGCGGGGAGCTGTTTTTT. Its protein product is CASAVYSAGGELFF.